One and the same sample provided the 7 T cell receptor beta chains below, sequenced in a study of blood T cell repertoires in COVID-19. The data were produced by immunoSEQ multiplex PCR, yet TCRdb's version contains in-frame clones alone and is incomplete. The sample consists of about 300,000 clones, roughly 85% of them appearing once. The sequenced material came from PBMCs or T cells enriched from blood (not recorded which). The source is a woman in her twenties or thirties who had been exposed to COVID-19.

The chain employs TRBV27 and TRBJ2-1, with 9 bases lining up with TRBD2. The CDR3 spans 16 residues. Germline V lookup: CDR1 MNHEY, CDR2 SMNVEV (reference sequence). V dropped 2 bases and J dropped 3; count of bases not matched to a gene: 5. CDR3 in DNA: TGTGCCAGCAGTTTACAAGCGGGAGGAGTCTACAATGAGCAGTTCTTC. Amino acid sequence: CASSLQAGGVYNEQFF.

This clone was counted a single time. The chain recombines TRBV14 with TRBJ2-5, with TRBD1 as a possible D gene (6 bases). The CDR3 is 16 residues long. Germline V lookup: CDR1 SGHDN, CDR2 FVKESK. V lost 1 base and J 5 bases, leaving 17 bases between the germline ends. CDR3 nucleotides: TGTGCCAGCAGCCAAGGAAACAGGGTCGGGGAGGAGACCCAGTACTTC. Protein sequence: CASSQGNRVGEETQYF.

V gene TRBV19 combines with J gene TRBJ2-7; D is uncertain. This CDR3 spans 14 amino acids. V was shortened by 0 bases and J by 3 bases, with 9 bases between the two germline ends. Germline-derived CDR1 and CDR2 are LNHDA and SQIVND (reference sequence). The CDR3 DNA sequence: TGTGCCAGTAGTATAGATGGCCCTGTCTACGAGCAGTACTTC. Translation: CASSIDGPVYEQYF. Full variable domain (missing parts from reference TRBV19 and TRBJ2-7): DGGITQSPKYLFRKEGQNVTLSCEQNLNHDAMYWYRQDPGQGLRLIYYSQIVNDFQKGDIAEGYSVSREKKESFPLTVTSAQKNPTAFYLCASSIDGPVYEQYFGPGTRLTVT.

In nucleotides, the CDR3 is TGTGCCAGCAGTTCACTGGCGGGACAGGGATCCTACGAGCAGTACTTC. It specifies CASSSLAGQGSYEQYF. The rearrangement uses TRBV28 and TRBJ2-7; 9 nucleotides match TRBD1. Germline V CDR1 and CDR2: MDHEN, SYDVKM. CDR3 length equals 16 residues. The ends lost 4 bases at V and 1 base at J; junction bases unmatched: 8. The full variable domain, in which reference TRBV28 and TRBJ2-7 provide the parts outside the CDR3, is DVKVTQSSRYLVKRTGEKVFLECVQDMDHENMFWYRQDPGLGLRLIYFSYDVKMKEKGDIPEGYSVSREKKERFSLILESASTNQTSMYLCASSSLAGQGSYEQYFGPGTRLTVT.

This clone was counted a single time. The CDR3 coding sequence is TGTGCCAGCAGTGGACCCGCCCGTAGGGGGGGAACGGTAAACGAGCAGTACTTC. Amino acids: CASSGPARRGGTVNEQYF. J is TRBJ2-7 and V is TRBV2; tentatively, D is TRBD2 (7 bases). The germline V gene has CDR1 SNHLY and CDR2 FYNNEI. Trimming stripped 4 bases from V and 5 bases from J, with 27 bases between. This CDR3 contains 18 residues.

This clone was detected only once. V gene TRBV6-1 combines with J gene TRBJ1-6; D perhaps matches TRBD1 (5 bases). Germline CDR1 MNHNS, CDR2 SASEGT. Trimming stripped 3 bases from V and 13 bases from J, with 13 bases between. The CDR3 extends over 13 amino acids. CDR3 sequence reads: CASSDRDARPLHF. The CDR3 region has the DNA TGTGCCAGCAGTGACAGGGATGCTAGGCCCCTCCACTTT.

With respect to this clone: Other DNA sequences in the sample encode the same CDR3. J is TRBJ2-5 and V is TRBV18; D is perhaps TRBD2 (5 bases). The germline CDR1 and CDR2 sequences are KGHSH and LQKENI. This CDR3 region has 12 residues. Trimming cost V 3 bases and J 5 bases, with 7 bases left between them. The DNA for the CDR3 is TGTGCCAGCTCACCGGGAGCGGAGACCCAGTACTTC. Residues: CASSPGAETQYF.